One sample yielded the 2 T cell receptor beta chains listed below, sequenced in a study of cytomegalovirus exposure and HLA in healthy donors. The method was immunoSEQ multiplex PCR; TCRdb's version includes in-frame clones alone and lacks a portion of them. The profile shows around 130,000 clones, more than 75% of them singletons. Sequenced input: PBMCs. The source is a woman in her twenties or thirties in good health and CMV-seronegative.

CDR3 region: CASSLRQNNSPLHF. Here the CDR3 DNA reads TGTGCCAGCAGTTTAAGACAGAATAATTCACCCCTCCACTTT. This chain connects TRBV6-6 to TRBJ1-6, with D maybe TRBD1 (5 bases). The CDR3 runs 14 residues. Germline V gene sequence: CDR1 MNHNY, CDR2 SVGAGI (reference sequence). V lost 4 bases and J lost 5, with 9 bases in between.

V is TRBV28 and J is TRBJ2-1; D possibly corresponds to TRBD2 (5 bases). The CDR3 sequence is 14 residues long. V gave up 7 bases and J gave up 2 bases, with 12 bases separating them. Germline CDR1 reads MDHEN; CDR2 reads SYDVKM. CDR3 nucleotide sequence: TGTGCCAGCACCGAGGGAAACGCCTACAATGAGCAGTTCTTC. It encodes CASTEGNAYNEQFF. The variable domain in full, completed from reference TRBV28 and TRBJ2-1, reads DVKVTQSSRYLVKRTGEKVFLECVQDMDHENMFWYRQDPGLGLRLIYFSYDVKMKEKGDIPEGYSVSREKKERFSLILESASTNQTSMYLCASTEGNAYNEQFFGPGTRLTVL.